The clone carrying this T cell receptor beta chain has only a few counts. Its antigen is not known. The time point: patch test 1, 2 weeks after DPC sensitization. Treatment in this sample: therapeutic diphenylcyclopropenone sensitization with weekly scalp DPC. The CDR3 covers 14 residues. Trimming removed 9 bases from V and 0 bases from J; junction bases left unmatched: 5. Germline values: CDR1 LNHDA, CDR2 SQIVND (reference sequence). This sample is drawn from a study of human T cells and chemical hapten exposure. Study background: Skin on the upper inner arm, roughly 2 cm by roughly 2 cm in size, was sensitized with 2% DPC. Upper-back patches of 0.01% DPC were read at 6 days.

Study-wide points: TCRs at high frequency, those above 1 in 1000, did not change with DPC sensitization.

TCRdb analysed the RACE reads with MiXCR anew, one entry per CDR3 protein. The data show about 83,000 distinct CDR3 sequences, over 6% seen once. The V and J genes are TRBV19 and TRBJ1-3; 7 bases map to TRBD1. The TCR comes from a woman in her twenties or thirties with alopecia areata. Some clones in this sample may be carry-over from other donors' samples. The sequences come from whole blood, collected in connection with sensitization to the hapten diphenylcyclopropenone (DPC). CDR3 amino acids: CASETGSSGNTIYF. In DNA, the CDR3 is TGTGCCAGCGAGACAGGGAGCTCTGGAAACACCATATATTTT.